The present T cell receptor beta chain was sequenced within a study of CD8 T cells in ankylosing spondylitis. Making use of molecular barcodes, quantitative 5'-RACE generated TCR beta libraries. TCRdb ran MiXCR on the 5' RACE reads and lists one entry per CDR3 protein. The data contain 100,000 or so distinct CDR3 sequences, about 25% of them seen just once; the ten biggest clones take up over 9%. Germline CDR1 LNHDA, CDR2 SQIVND (reference sequence). V dropped 7 bases and J dropped 2; count of bases not matched to a gene: 6. CDR3 length: 14 residues. The source material was synovial fluid, either unsorted or a sorted T cell fraction (not recorded which). This chain joins TRBV19 and TRBJ1-1; 8 bases are shared with TRBD1. This TCR was sampled from a male donor with ankylosing spondylitis. As DNA, the CDR3 is TGTGCCAGTACCCTCGGACAGGGAAACACTGAAGCTTTCTTT. Protein: CASTLGQGNTEAFF.